This is a list of T cell receptor beta chains from one sample in a study of cytomegalovirus exposure and HLA in healthy donors. The repertoire was sequenced with immunoSEQ multiplex PCR; TCRdb's copy has only in-frame clones and lacks some. The sample shows under 400,000 clones, about nine tenths of them seen only once. Sequenced: PBMCs. The receptors were sampled from a woman younger than 30 in good health and CMV-seronegative. Both conserved end residues are part of each CDR3.

j_gene	v_gene	CDR3aa
TRBJ2-7	TRBV6-1	CASILGRGRFEQYF
TRBJ2-3	TRBV20-1	CSASIADTQYF
TRBJ2-5	TRBV28	CASSLILAGVPETQYF
TRBJ2-7	TRBV7-9	CASSTSIQGGYEQYF
TRBJ2-1	TRBV2	CASRVGLAGGAEQFF
TRBJ2-6	TRBV21-1	CARGTGYTSGANVLTF
TRBJ1-6	TRBV27	CASSLSGGRNNSPLHF
TRBJ2-7	TRBV7-2	CASSSQYEQYF
TRBJ2-5	TRBV6-1	CASSLTSGAQETQYF
TRBJ2-2	TRBV5-6	CASSSPGQNTGELFF
TRBJ1-2	TRBV27	CASSSGQGRSGYTF
TRBJ2-7	TRBV11-2	CASSGGEQYF
TRBJ1-2	TRBV2	CASSVQGFGYTF
TRBJ1-1	TRBV5-1	CASSSPALALDTEAFF
TRBJ2-7	TRBV7-8	CASSNQVLSREQYF
TRBJ2-7	TRBV6-1	CASSGDRDPYEQYF
TRBJ2-2	TRBV9	CASSVGTSGSGELFF
TRBJ2-5	TRBV5-6	CASSLFGSSQETQYF
TRBJ2-1	TRBV9	CASSVGGELYNEQFF
TRBJ2-2	TRBV10-2	CASSDRPQVAGITGELFF